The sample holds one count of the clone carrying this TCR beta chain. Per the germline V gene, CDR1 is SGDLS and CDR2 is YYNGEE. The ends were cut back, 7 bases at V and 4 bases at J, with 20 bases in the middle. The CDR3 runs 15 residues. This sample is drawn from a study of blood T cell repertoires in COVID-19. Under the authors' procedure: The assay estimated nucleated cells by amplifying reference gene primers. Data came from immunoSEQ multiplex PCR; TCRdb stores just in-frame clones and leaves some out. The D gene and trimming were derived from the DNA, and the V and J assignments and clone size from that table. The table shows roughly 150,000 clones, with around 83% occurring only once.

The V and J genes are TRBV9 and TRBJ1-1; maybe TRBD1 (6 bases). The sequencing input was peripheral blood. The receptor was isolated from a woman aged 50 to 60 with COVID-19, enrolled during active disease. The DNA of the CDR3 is TGTGCCAGCTCCCTAGGGGGGGTGGGAGTCACTGAAGCTTTCTTT. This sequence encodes CASSLGGVGVTEAFF. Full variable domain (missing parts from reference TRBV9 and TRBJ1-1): DSGVTQTPKHLITATGQRVTLRCSPRSGDLSVYWYQQSLDQGLQFLIQYYNGEERAKGNILERFSAQQFPDLHSELNLSSLELGDSALYFCASSLGGVGVTEAFFGQGTRLTVV.